These 27 T cell receptor beta chains were sequenced from one sample in a study of siplizumab effects on memory and regulatory T cells. Sequencing used immunoSEQ multiplex PCR; TCRdb keeps in-frame clones, though not all of them. This sample has fewer than 85,000 clones, with approximately 95% found just once. Sequenced input: CD8+ T cells sorted from blood. Receptors were obtained from a human donor in good health.

The V and J genes are TRBV5-1 and TRBJ1-4; perhaps TRBD1 as D (5 bases). Germline V gene lookup returns CDR1 SGHRS and CDR2 YFSETQ. The CDR3 length is 16 residues. Trimming took off 4 bases at V and 9 bases at J, with 22 bases between the two ends. This CDR3 is CASSPDGGEVGQKLFF. CDR3 nucleotide sequence: TGCGCCAGCAGCCCGGATGGTGGGGAGGTGGGGCAAAAACTGTTTTTT.

V gene TRBV7-6 combines with J gene TRBJ2-1, with D perhaps TRBD2 (6 bases). With 2 bases removed from V and 7 bases from J, the gap between germline ends came to 15 bases. CDR3 length: 15 amino acids. CDR1 and CDR2 (germline): SGHVS, FNYEAQ. The CDR3 loop reads CASSLSWASENEQFF. The CDR3 DNA follows: TGTGCCAGCAGCTTAAGCTGGGCTAGCGAAAATGAGCAGTTCTTC.

This chain links TRBV29-1 with TRBJ2-3, with a possible D match to TRBD2 (5 bases). V lost 5 bases to trimming and J lost 4 bases, with 19 bases between them. CDR1 SQVTM and CDR2 ANQGSEA come from the germline V gene. The CDR3 consists of 15 residues. As DNA, the CDR3 is TGCAGCGTTTTGGGAGAGAGGACCCTCCCAGATACGCAGTATTTT. It specifies CSVLGERTLPDTQYF.

This chain uses TRBV6-4 with TRBJ1-5, with 7 bases fitting TRBD1. Germline V gives CDR1 MRHNA, CDR2 SNTAGT. The CDR3 runs 14 residues. With V trimmed by 6 bases and J by 2 bases, 4 bases remained unmatched. CDR3 loop: CASSHGQGNQPQHF. CDR3 nucleotide sequence: TGTGCCAGCAGCCACGGACAGGGCAATCAGCCCCAGCATTTT.

The chain employs TRBV19 and TRBJ2-3; 7 bases fit TRBD2. Losses at the gene ends were 4 bases for V and 0 bases for J; bases not matched to a gene: 4. The V gene's germline CDR1 is LNHDA and CDR2 SQIVND (reference sequence). The CDR3 is 15 amino acids. The CDR3 is CASSSLAVSTDTQYF. The DNA of the CDR3 is TGTGCCAGTAGTAGTCTAGCGGTAAGCACAGATACGCAGTATTTT.

The genes are TRBV27 and TRBJ2-7; no firm D call. This CDR3 contains 16 residues. V gave up 5 bases and J gave up 5 bases, with 22 bases separating them. Germline CDR1 MNHEY, CDR2 SMNVEV (reference sequence). The CDR3 sequence: CASSLLAHRTGDEQYF. DNA for the CDR3: TGTGCCAGCAGTCTACTGGCCCATAGGACCGGCGACGAGCAGTACTTC.

The chain employs TRBV5-6 and TRBJ2-7, with D perhaps matching TRBD1 (5 bases). V was pared by 1 base and J by 2 bases, with 13 bases between. The CDR3 covers 15 residues. CDR1 and CDR2 from the germline V gene are SGHDT and YYEEEE. CDR3 sequence reads: CASSLLRQKTYEQYF. For the CDR3, the DNA is TGTGCCAGCAGCTTGTTGAGACAGAAGACCTACGAGCAGTACTTC.

The V call is TRBV9, the J call TRBJ2-7; 7 bases are a match to TRBD1. CDR1 is SGDLS, CDR2 YYNGEE, per germline. The trim removed 3 bases at V and 6 bases at J, leaving 9 bases unmatched. The CDR3 runs to 14 residues. The CDR3 is CASSATGVGSEQYF. For the CDR3, the DNA is TGTGCCAGCAGCGCCACAGGGGTGGGCAGCGAGCAGTACTTC.

The rearrangement links TRBV2 to TRBJ1-1; TRBD1 is a possible D gene (6 bases). Germline V gene data show CDR1 as SNHLY and CDR2 as FYNNEI. This CDR3 has 15 amino acids. V was cut by 3 bases and J by 1 base, with 12 bases left in between. The CDR3 region is CASSEETGENTEAFF. The CDR3 DNA reads as TGTGCCAGCAGTGAGGAGACAGGAGAGAACACTGAAGCTTTCTTT.

The V gene is TRBV19, the J gene TRBJ1-2; no firm D call. V dropped 4 bases and J dropped 8 bases, with 8 bases sitting between them. CDR3 size: 11 residues. From germline, CDR1 is LNHDA and CDR2 SQIVND (reference sequence). The DNA for the CDR3 is TGTGCCAGTAGTACCGGACCAGGCTACACCTTC. It yields the protein CASSTGPGYTF.

This clone was observed a single time. The chain couples TRBV4-1 to TRBJ2-1; 16 nucleotides line up with TRBD2. The CDR3 contains 21 residues. Germline-derived CDR1 and CDR2 are MGHRA and YSYEKL. The V and J ends lost 4 bases and 0 bases, in that order; junction bases with no gene match: 12. CDR3 amino acids: CASSPPGLAGGPGGSYNEQFF. In nucleotides, the CDR3 is TGCGCCAGCAGCCCCCCGGGACTAGCGGGAGGGCCGGGGGGCTCCTACAATGAGCAGTTCTTC.

The chain employs TRBV9 and TRBJ2-5; 7 nucleotides align to TRBD2. Losses at the gene ends were 0 bases for V and 2 bases for J; bases not matched to a gene: 7. The CDR3 runs to 16 residues. Germline CDR1 reads SGDLS; CDR2 reads YYNGEE. CDR3 amino acids: CASSVGSSGPQETQYF. In DNA form, the CDR3 reads TGTGCCAGCAGCGTAGGCTCTAGCGGACCACAAGAGACCCAGTACTTC.

The chain carries TRBV7-6 and TRBJ2-5, with a tentative D call TRBD1 (5 bases). V was cut by 5 bases and J by 0 bases, with 10 bases left in between. CDR1 SGHVS and CDR2 FNYEAQ come from the germline V gene. The CDR3 consists of 14 residues. The CDR3 loop is CASSLRGNQETQYF. The CDR3 DNA follows: TGTGCCAGCAGCCTAAGGGGAAACCAAGAGACCCAGTACTTC.

In regard to this clone: Other DNA sequences in the same sample also yield this CDR3. The rearrangement links TRBV9 to TRBJ2-3; TRBD2 matches at 10 bases. Trimming took 3 bases from V and 1 from J; bases not matched to a gene: 2. Germline V gene data show CDR1 as SGDLS and CDR2 as YYNGEE. This CDR3 is built from 15 residues. The CDR3 protein is CASSAGTSGTDTQYF. In DNA form, the CDR3 reads TGTGCCAGCAGCGCCGGGACTAGCGGCACAGATACGCAGTATTTT.

This chain uses TRBV2 with TRBJ2-3; no definite D call. Germline V gives CDR1 SNHLY, CDR2 FYNNEI. This CDR3 comprises 14 residues. V lost 8 bases, J lost 2 bases, and 14 bases lay in between. CDR3 sequence: CASFPEAITDTQYF. The CDR3 nucleotides are TGTGCCAGCTTCCCCGAGGCTATCACAGATACGCAGTATTTT.

This clone was found once. The gene calls are TRBV6-1 and TRBJ2-7; a weak D match, TRBD2 (5 bases). Per the germline V gene, CDR1 is MNHNS and CDR2 is SASEGT. With 3 bases removed from V and 1 base from J, the gap between germline ends came to 10 bases. The CDR3 extends over 14 amino acids. CDR3 sequence (DNA): TGTGCCAGCAGTGACCTAGCATTGTCCTACGAGCAGTACTTC. Protein sequence: CASSDLALSYEQYF.

This clone was picked up one time. The J gene is TRBJ2-7, the V gene TRBV10-1, with unresolved D. The length of the CDR3 is 14 residues. Germline V gene lookup returns CDR1 WNHNN and CDR2 SYGVQD (reference sequence). V lost 3 bases, J lost 5 bases, and 14 bases lay in between. The CDR3 is CASSERQSDHEQYF. For the CDR3, the DNA is TGCGCCAGCAGTGAACGGCAGTCCGACCACGAGCAGTACTTC.

V usage is TRBV29-1 and J usage is TRBJ1-2, with D possibly being TRBD1 (6 bases). Germline CDR1 reads SQVTM; CDR2 reads ANQGSEA. The V gene lost 0 bases and the J gene lost 4 bases, with 12 bases spanning the gap. The CDR3 totals 14 residues. CDR3 in amino acids: CSVEEGAGVYGYTF. The DNA of the CDR3 is TGCAGCGTTGAAGAAGGGGCAGGGGTCTATGGCTACACCTTC.

The chain carries TRBV19 and TRBJ2-7, with 8 positions matching TRBD1. Germline loops: CDR1 LNHDA, CDR2 SQIVND (reference sequence). The junction had 11 bases not matched to a gene; V was cut back by 4 bases and J by 6 bases. The length of the CDR3 is 15 residues. The CDR3 nucleotides read TGTGCCAGTAGTAGTTCACTGGGACAGGACCTCGAGCAGTACTTC. This gives the protein CASSSSLGQDLEQYF.

This chain uses TRBV2 with TRBJ2-1, with TRBD2 matching over 10 bases. Trimming at V came to 6 bases and at J to 4 bases, leaving 3 bases not matched to a gene. This CDR3 is built from 14 residues. Germline CDR1 is SNHLY and CDR2 is FYNNEI. The chain's CDR3 is CASRLAGVYNEQFF. The CDR3 bases are TGTGCCAGCAGGCTAGCGGGGGTTTACAATGAGCAGTTCTTC.

The chain uses TRBV10-1 and TRBJ2-7; D might be TRBD2 (6 bases). CDR3 length equals 14 residues. Germline lookup yields CDR1 WNHNN and CDR2 SYGVQD (reference sequence). Trimming took off 6 bases at V and 5 bases at J, with 17 bases between the two ends. The CDR3 reads CASRGDSKQDEQYF. Here the CDR3 DNA reads TGCGCCAGCAGAGGGGACTCAAAGCAAGACGAGCAGTACTTC.

This clone was found a few times. The chain is built from TRBV11-2 and TRBJ1-1, with D tentatively TRBD1 (5 bases). V was clipped by 4 bases and J by 5 bases, with 17 bases between them. The CDR3 runs 15 residues. CDR1 SGHAT and CDR2 FQNNGV come from the germline V gene. The CDR3 DNA reads TGTGCCAGCAGCTCTTACTCAGGGAGTCGTACTGAAGCTTTCTTT. Translation gives CASSSYSGSRTEAFF.

V gene TRBV9 combines with J gene TRBJ2-7, with 9 nucleotides matching TRBD1. J was trimmed by 7 bases and V by 4 bases; bases with no gene match: 6. Looked up from germline, CDR1 is SGDLS and CDR2 is YYNGEE. This CDR3 is 13 amino acids long. In DNA form, the CDR3 reads TGTGCCAGCAGCCCTGGGACAGGGTTTGAGCAGTACTTC. It codes for CASSPGTGFEQYF.

The gene calls are TRBV27 and TRBJ2-3; possible D gene TRBD1, 5 bases. The V gene's germline CDR1 is MNHEY and CDR2 SMNVEV (reference sequence). The CDR3 consists of 15 residues. The V end lost 5 bases, the J end lost 1 base, and 13 bases lay between the germline ends. The CDR3 DNA is TGTGCCAGCAGTGTCGGCAGGGAAGGCACAGATACGCAGTATTTT. This sequence encodes CASSVGREGTDTQYF.

The chain employs TRBV27 and TRBJ1-5, with unresolved D. V was shortened by 2 bases and J by 4 bases, with 9 bases between the two germline ends. Germline V lookup: CDR1 MNHEY, CDR2 SMNVEV (reference sequence). This CDR3 contains 14 residues. CDR3 nucleotide sequence: TGTGCCAGCAGTTTAATTGGGAGAAATCAGCCCCAGCATTTT. This sequence encodes CASSLIGRNQPQHF.

The J gene is TRBJ2-7, the V gene TRBV6-1; maybe TRBD2 (5 bases). CDR1 is MNHNS and CDR2 is SASEGT in the germline V gene. V was shortened by 4 bases and J by 1 base, with 23 bases between the two germline ends. This CDR3 contains 18 residues. The CDR3 reads CASSGEKGARPFSYEQYF. CDR3 sequence (DNA): TGTGCCAGCAGTGGGGAAAAGGGAGCCCGGCCTTTTTCCTACGAGCAGTACTTC.

The rearrangement links TRBV19 to TRBJ1-1, with D perhaps matching TRBD1 (5 bases). The CDR3 is 15 residues long. Trimming stripped 4 bases from V and 1 base from J, with 13 bases between. Per germline, CDR1 LNHDA and CDR2 SQIVND (reference sequence). This CDR3 reads CASSNYRRANTEAFF. CDR3 bases: TGTGCCAGTAGTAATTACCGCAGGGCGAACACTGAAGCTTTCTTT. Variable domain in full (rest from reference TRBV19 and TRBJ1-1): DGGITQSPKYLFRKEGQNVTLSCEQNLNHDAMYWYRQDPGQGLRLIYYSQIVNDFQKGDIAEGYSVSREKKESFPLTVTSAQKNPTAFYLCASSNYRRANTEAFFGQGTRLTVV.